This TCR beta chain comes out of a study of shared clonotypes between healthy human individuals. Study summary: CD4 naive and memory got three plates each, CD8 naive two, CD8 memory one.

In the authors' methods: Junction-only sequences produced by ImmunoSEQ had no quality scores, so filtering differed. Repertoires were generated with immunoSEQ multiplex PCR, while TCRdb's copy carries only in-frame clones and drops some. D and trimming come from the DNA, and the V and J calls and clone size come from that table. The sample contains under 1,100,000 clones, about 75% of which appear only once. This CDR3 region has 15 residues. Germline V gene sequence: CDR1 LNHDA, CDR2 SQIVND (reference sequence). The V and J ends lost 7 bases and 4 bases respectively, with 17 bases between them. A note on this clone: Its antigen is still unknown.

General observations from the study: Larger richness was generally estimated for naive than memory subsets.

This TCR was recovered from a man between 18 and 29 years old in good health. The rearrangement links TRBV19 to TRBJ1-5, with D maybe TRBD1 (6 bases). The specimen was memory CD4+ T cells sorted from blood. The subset: CD45RA-negative fraction. CDR3 sequence (DNA): TGTGCCAGTAATTCACAGGGAGTGAAAAATCAGCCCCAGCATTTT. Protein: CASNSQGVKNQPQHF.